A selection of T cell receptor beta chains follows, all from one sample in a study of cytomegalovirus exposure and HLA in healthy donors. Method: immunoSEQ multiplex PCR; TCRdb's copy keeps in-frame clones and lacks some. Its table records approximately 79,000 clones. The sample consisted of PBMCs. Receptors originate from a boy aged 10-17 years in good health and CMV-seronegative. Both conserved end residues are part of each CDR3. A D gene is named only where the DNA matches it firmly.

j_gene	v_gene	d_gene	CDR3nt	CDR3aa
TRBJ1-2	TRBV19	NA	TGTGCCAGTAGTATGGGTGCCCCAGGGTACACCTTC	CASSMGAPGYTF
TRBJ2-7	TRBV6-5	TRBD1	TGTGCCAGCAGTTTCCGGGACAGGCAGTTCTACGAGCAGTACTTC	CASSFRDRQFYEQYF
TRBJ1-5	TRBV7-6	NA	TGTGCCAGCAGCCTCCCCCTCCCAGGGGGCAATCAGCCCCAGCATTTT	CASSLPLPGGNQPQHF
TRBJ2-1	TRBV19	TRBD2	TGTGCCAGTAGGACTAGCGGGAGCAGCTCCTACAATGAGCAGTTCTTC	CASRTSGSSSYNEQFF
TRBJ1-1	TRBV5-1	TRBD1	TGCGCCAGCAGCCAGCCCGACAGGGACCTGAACACTGAAGCTTTCTTT	CASSQPDRDLNTEAFF
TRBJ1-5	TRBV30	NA	TGTGCCTTGGGCCCTCAGGACCGGGGGGCCCTCGTTCCAAAGCGCATTCAGCCCCAGCATTTT	CALGPQDRGALVPKRIQPQHF
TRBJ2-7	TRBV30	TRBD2	TGTGCCTGGAGTGTAGGGAGAACTAGCGGGGCGAGGTACGAGCAGTACTTC	CAWSVGRTSGARYEQYF
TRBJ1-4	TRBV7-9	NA	TGTGCCAGCAGCTTATATGAGGGGGCAACTAATGAAAAACTGTTTTTT	CASSLYEGATNEKLFF
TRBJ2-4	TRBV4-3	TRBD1	TGCGCCAGCAGCCAAGATCGCAGACAGGGGGCGAACATTCAGTACTTC	CASSQDRRQGANIQYF
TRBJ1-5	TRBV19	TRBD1	TGTGCCAGTAGTTCTCGCCCCCGGGACAGAAGAACTTCCAATCAGCCCCAGCATTTT	CASSSRPRDRRTSNQPQHF
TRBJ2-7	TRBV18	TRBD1	TGTGCCAGCTCACAGATCCCGCCGGGACAGGGACACGAGCAGTACTTC	CASSQIPPGQGHEQYF
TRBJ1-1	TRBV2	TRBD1	TGTGCCAGCAGACGACAGGGAGAGGTCATGAACACTGAAGCTTTCTTT	CASRRQGEVMNTEAFF
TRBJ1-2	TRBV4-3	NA	TGCGCCAGCAGCCACCTTACAGGGAATGGCGGCTACACCTTC	CASSHLTGNGGYTF
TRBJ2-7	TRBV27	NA	TGTGCCAGACTTAAAGACGGCGGCGGGTCCTACGAGCAGTACTTC	CARLKDGGGSYEQYF
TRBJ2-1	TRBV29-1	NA	TGCAGCGTTGAAGATCGGAACAGGGACACCTACAATGAGCAGTTCTTC	CSVEDRNRDTYNEQFF
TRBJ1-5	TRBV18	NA	TGTGCCAGCTCACCACAGGGGATTGGGCAGCCCCAGCATTTT	CASSPQGIGQPQHF
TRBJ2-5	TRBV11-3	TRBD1	TGTGCCAGCAGCCTTGGGACAGGCGCTGGGGAAGAGACCCAGTACTTC	CASSLGTGAGEETQYF
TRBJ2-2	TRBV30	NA	TGTGCCTGGAGCCCCACTGCGCGGGGCGGGGAGCTGTTTTTT	CAWSPTARGGELFF
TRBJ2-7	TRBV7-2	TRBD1	TGTGCCAGCAGCTTACGACAGGGTGCCTACGAGCAGTACTTC	CASSLRQGAYEQYF
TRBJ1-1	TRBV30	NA	TGTGCCTGGAGTGTAAGAACGCGGGGGAGTACTGAAGCTTTCTTT	CAWSVRTRGSTEAFF
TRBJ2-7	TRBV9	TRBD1	TGTGCCAGCAGCGCCACAGGGGCCCACTACGAGCAGTACTTC	CASSATGAHYEQYF
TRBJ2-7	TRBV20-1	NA	TGCAGTGCTGGGGGGACAGCGCACTACTTC	CSAGGTAHYF
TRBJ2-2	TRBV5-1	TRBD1	TGCGCCAGCAGCTTGGGAGGGACAGGGAACACCGGGGAGCTGTTTTTT	CASSLGGTGNTGELFF
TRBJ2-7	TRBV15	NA	TGTGCCACCAGCAGAGTAAGGGAGGCCTACGAGCAGTACTTC	CATSRVREAYEQYF
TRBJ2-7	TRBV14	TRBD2	TGTGCCAGCAGCCAAGGTGGCAGCAGCCTTAGGATGAGCGGGGAGAGATACGAGCAGTACTTC	CASSQGGSSLRMSGERYEQYF
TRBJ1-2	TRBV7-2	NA	TGTGCCAGCAGCTTAGTCCCAAACTATGGCTACACCTTC	CASSLVPNYGYTF
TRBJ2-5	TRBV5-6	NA	TGTGCCAGCAGCTTGTTGGACTACCAAGAGACCCAGTACTTC	CASSLLDYQETQYF
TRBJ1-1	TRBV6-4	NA	TGTGCCAGCAGTGACCTACCCGCCACTGAAGCTTTCTTT	CASSDLPATEAFF
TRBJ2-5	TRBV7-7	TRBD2	TGTGCCAGCAGCTTACCGTTAGCGGGACTGGAGACCCAGTACTTC	CASSLPLAGLETQYF
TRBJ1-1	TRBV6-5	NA	TGTGCCAGCAAGCCAGGATACTTACTTCCTGAAGCTTTCTTT	CASKPGYLLPEAFF
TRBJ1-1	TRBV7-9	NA	TGTGCCAGCAGCCTCGGAGGAGGGACTGAAGCTTTCTTT	CASSLGGGTEAFF
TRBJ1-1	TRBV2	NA	TGTGCCAGCAGTGACTCACGGGGGGGCGGCACTGAAGCTTTCTTT	CASSDSRGGGTEAFF
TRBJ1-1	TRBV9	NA	TGTGCCAGCAGCGTAGCAGGGATGAACACTGAAGCTTTCTTT	CASSVAGMNTEAFF
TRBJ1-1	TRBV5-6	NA	TGTGCCAGCAGCCTGACTCGAGCTGAAGCTTTCTTT	CASSLTRAEAFF
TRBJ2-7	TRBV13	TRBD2	TGTGCCAGCAGCGACCGTAGCGGGAGGTACGAGCAGTACTTC	CASSDRSGRYEQYF
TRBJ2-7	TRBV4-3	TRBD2	TGCGCCAGCAGCCAAGAAATAGGTCTAGCGGGAGGCTCCGCCTACGAGCAGTACTTC	CASSQEIGLAGGSAYEQYF
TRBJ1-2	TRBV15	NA	TGTGCCACCAGCAGAGATCAAGTCGGTGGCTACACCTTC	CATSRDQVGGYTF
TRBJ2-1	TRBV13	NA	TGTGCCAGCAGCTTAGCGGAGAATGAGCAGTTCTTC	CASSLAENEQFF
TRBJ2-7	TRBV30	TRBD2	TGTGCCTGGAGTGTAAGCGGGACCAACGAGCAGTACTTC	CAWSVSGTNEQYF
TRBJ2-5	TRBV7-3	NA	TGTGCCAGCAGTAAGGGGGTTGAAGAGACCCAGTACTTC	CASSKGVEETQYF
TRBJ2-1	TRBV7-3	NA	TGTGCCAGCAGCGTGGGACTTAACAATGAGCAGTTCTTC	CASSVGLNNEQFF
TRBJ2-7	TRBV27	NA	TGTGCCAGCAGTTTAGGTGGCAGCTCCTACGAGCAGTACTTC	CASSLGGSSYEQYF
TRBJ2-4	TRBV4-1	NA	TGCGCCAGCGGCTTTGGGGGGAACAGAAACATTCAGTACTTC	CASGFGGNRNIQYF
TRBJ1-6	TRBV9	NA	TGTGCCAGCAGCGTAGAGGGAGACGGGAGAAATTCACCCCTACACTTT	CASSVEGDGRNSPLHF
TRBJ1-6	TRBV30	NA	TGTGCCTGGAGTCGTAGGCAGGATAATTCACCCCTACACTTT	CAWSRRQDNSPLHF
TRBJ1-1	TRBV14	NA	TGTGCCAGCAGCGCCCTGGGCAGTCTGGTCACTGAAGCTTTCTTT	CASSALGSLVTEAFF
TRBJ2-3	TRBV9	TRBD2	TGTGCCAGCAGCGTAGAAGCGGGAGGGGGGACAGATACGCAGTATTTT	CASSVEAGGGTDTQYF
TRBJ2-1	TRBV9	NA	TGTGCCAGCAGCTCCCCCTCGGGGGAAAGGGCACGAAATGAGCAGTTCTTC	CASSSPSGERARNEQFF
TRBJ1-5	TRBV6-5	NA	TGTGCCAGCAGTCCCCGAGGCGGCAATCAGCCCCAGCATTTT	CASSPRGGNQPQHF